These 27 T cell receptor beta chains came from one sample sequenced in a study of blood T cell repertoires in COVID-19. Sequenced by immunoSEQ multiplex PCR; TCRdb stores in-frame clones only, minus some. The table shows around 150,000 clones, with about 75% occurring only once. The sequencing input was PBMCs or T cells enriched from blood (not recorded which). These receptors originate from a woman aged 45-60 years who had recovered from COVID-19.

The V gene is TRBV7-2, the J gene TRBJ2-7; 7 bases agree with TRBD1. The CDR3 length is 17 residues. V trimming: 3 bases; J trimming: 4 bases; junction bases outside the gene matches: 15. Looked up from germline, CDR1 is SGHTA and CDR2 is FQGNSA. CDR3 protein: CASSFRIHRDRFYEQYF. The CDR3 DNA follows: TGTGCCAGCAGCTTTCGCATCCACCGGGACAGATTTTACGAGCAGTACTTC. The full variable domain, completed using reference TRBV7-2 and TRBJ2-7, is GAGVSQSPSNKVTEKGKDVELRCDPISGHTALYWYRQSLGQGLEFLIYFQGNSAPDKSGLPSDRFSAERTGGSVSTLTIQRTQQEDSAVYLCASSFRIHRDRFYEQYFGPGTRLTVT.

This clone has just one count. The chain is built from TRBV30 and TRBJ2-7, with a possible D match to TRBD2 (5 bases). The CDR3 is made up of 11 amino acids. V lost 1 base, J lost 8 bases, and 9 bases lay in between. The V gene's germline CDR1 is GTSNPN and CDR2 SVGIG (reference sequence). The CDR3 DNA is TGTGCCTGGAGTGAAGAGGGCAAGCAGTACTTC. It specifies CAWSEEGKQYF. Drawing the rest from reference TRBV30 and TRBJ2-7, the complete variable domain is SQTIHQWPATLVQPVGSPLSLECTVEGTSNPNLYWYRQAAGRGLQLLFYSVGIGQISSEVPQNLSASRPQDRQFILSSKKLLLSDSGFYLCAWSEEGKQYFGPGTRLTVT.

CDR3 sequence (DNA): TGTGCCAGCAGCCCGGGACAGGGAACCACAGATACGCAGTATTTT. This translates into CASSPGQGTTDTQYF. V and J are TRBV5-8 and TRBJ2-3, with TRBD1 identical over 9 bases. The CDR3 is 15 amino acids. The germline V gene has CDR1 SGHTS and CDR2 YDEGEE. Trimming took 4 bases from V and 2 from J; bases not matched to a gene: 5.

The genes are TRBV5-1 and TRBJ1-6; D may be TRBD1 (6 bases). V lost 5 bases, J lost 14 bases, and 17 bases lay in between. The CDR3 spans 13 residues. The germline V gene has CDR1 SGHRS and CDR2 YFSETQ. CDR3: CASSGQSLEALHF. DNA of the CDR3: TGCGCCAGCAGTGGACAGAGCTTGGAGGCCCTCCACTTT. The full variable domain, in which reference TRBV5-1 and TRBJ1-6 provide the parts outside the CDR3, is KAGVTQTPRYLIKTRGQQVTLSCSPISGHRSVSWYQQTPGQGLQFLFEYFSETQRNKGNFPGRFSGRQFSNSRSEMNVSTLELGDSALYLCASSGQSLEALHFGNGTRLTVT.

This chain uses TRBV10-1 with TRBJ2-1; TRBD2 aligns across 8 bases. The V gene's germline CDR1 is WNHNN and CDR2 SYGVQD (reference sequence). CDR3 length: 15 amino acids. J gave up 8 bases and V 6 bases, and 12 bases lay outside the gene matches. The CDR3 DNA follows: TGCGCCAGCAGCGTGGGACTAGATCTTAGCGATGAGCAGTTCTTC. Protein product: CASSVGLDLSDEQFF.

This chain connects TRBV25-1 to TRBJ2-2; TRBD1 agrees at 7 bases. The CDR3 contains 14 residues. CDR1 MGHDK and CDR2 SYGVNS come from the germline V gene. The V gene end was trimmed by 7 bases and the J gene end by 1 base; junction bases not matched to a gene: 3. The CDR3 bases are TGTGCCAGCACCGGGACAGAGAACACCGGGGAGCTGTTTTTT. The encoded protein is CASTGTENTGELFF.

CDR3 bases: TGTGCCAGCAGCCGTGACAGTCAAGAGACCCAGTACTTC. Translated, it gives CASSRDSQETQYF. The genes are TRBV28 and TRBJ2-5; tentatively, D is TRBD1 (5 bases). The germline gives CDR1 MDHEN, CDR2 SYDVKM. V dropped 6 bases and J dropped 2 bases, with 10 bases sitting between them. This CDR3 is built from 13 residues. Together with reference TRBV28 and TRBJ2-5, the CDR3 gives the full variable domain: DVKVTQSSRYLVKRTGEKVFLECVQDMDHENMFWYRQDPGLGLRLIYFSYDVKMKEKGDIPEGYSVSREKKERFSLILESASTNQTSMYLCASSRDSQETQYFGPGTRLLVL.

V is TRBV10-3 and J is TRBJ2-1; D remains ambiguous. The germline V and J ends were trimmed by 6 bases and 8 bases, with 14 bases remaining between them. The CDR3 extends over 13 amino acids. Germline V gives CDR1 ENHRY, CDR2 SYGVKD. The CDR3, as DNA: TGTGCCATCAGCCGTCTGGCCTCCGATGAGCAGTTCTTC. Its protein is CAISRLASDEQFF.

The genes are TRBV18 and TRBJ1-2; D might be TRBD1 (6 bases). The CDR3 has 13 residues. Germline V gene sequence: CDR1 KGHSH, CDR2 LQKENI. V dropped 6 bases and J dropped 6 bases, with 14 bases sitting between them. Written as DNA, the CDR3 is TGTGCCAGCTCGCCTACAGGGTTCGATGGCTACACCTTC. Translation: CASSPTGFDGYTF.

The rearrangement joins TRBV5-4 to TRBJ2-5; 11 bases agree with TRBD2. The germline gives CDR1 SGHNT, CDR2 YYREEE (reference sequence). The ends lost 0 bases at V and 2 bases at J; junction bases unmatched: 3. The CDR3 length is 16 residues. The CDR3 here is CASSLGLAGTQETQYF. The CDR3 DNA sequence: TGTGCCAGCAGCTTGGGACTAGCGGGGACTCAAGAGACCCAGTACTTC.

V is TRBV7-9 and J is TRBJ2-3; perhaps TRBD2 as D (6 bases). The CDR3 contains 17 residues. V was shortened by 6 bases and J by 2 bases, with 21 bases between the two germline ends. Per germline, CDR1 SEHNR and CDR2 FQNEAQ (reference sequence). This chain's CDR3 is CASRRSAMGGPTDTQYF. The CDR3 region has the DNA TGTGCCAGCAGACGTTCCGCTATGGGAGGCCCCACAGATACGCAGTATTTT.

This chain connects TRBV6-5 to TRBJ2-7, with 8 bases identical to TRBD1. Germline trimming cut 5 bases from V and 4 bases from J; bases unmatched to any gene: 7. The CDR3 spans 14 residues. Germline CDR1 is MNHEY and CDR2 is SVGAGI. This CDR3 reads CASSRDRGKYEQYF. For the CDR3, the DNA is TGTGCCAGCAGTCGTGACAGGGGCAAATACGAGCAGTACTTC.

The chain uses TRBV7-9 and TRBJ2-3; 7 nucleotides agree with TRBD1. The V segment lost 5 bases and the J segment 2 bases; nucleotides outside the gene matches: 7. CDR1 is SEHNR and CDR2 is FQNEAQ in the germline V gene (reference sequence). CDR3 size: 15 residues. The chain's CDR3 is CASSPGQYPTDTQYF. CDR3 DNA sequence: TGTGCCAGCAGCCCGGGACAGTACCCCACAGATACGCAGTATTTT.

The J gene is TRBJ2-7, the V gene TRBV27; possible D gene TRBD1, 6 bases. The CDR3 spans 15 residues. Germline values: CDR1 MNHEY, CDR2 SMNVEV (reference sequence). Between the trimmed V and J ends, which lost 5 bases and 5 bases, there was a span of 19 bases. CDR3 nucleotide sequence: TGTGCCAGCAGTATAAATTGGGACACTGGGCACGAGCAGTACTTC. Amino acid sequence: CASSINWDTGHEQYF.

DNA for the CDR3: TGTGCCAGCCGCTCCTACAATGAGCAGTTCTTC. This gives the protein CASRSYNEQFF. This chain connects TRBV6-5 to TRBJ2-1, with D unresolved. Trimming stripped 8 bases from V and 0 bases from J, with 2 bases between. Germline V gene lookup returns CDR1 MNHEY and CDR2 SVGAGI. The CDR3 length is 11 residues.

The rearrangement uses TRBV5-1 and TRBJ1-2; 10 nucleotides match TRBD1. The CDR3 is 13 residues long. Germline CDR1 SGHRS, CDR2 YFSETQ. With 7 bases clipped from V and 6 bases from J, the junction kept 6 bases outside the gene matches. The CDR3 loop reads CASFGTGEDGYTF. The CDR3, as DNA: TGCGCCAGCTTCGGGACAGGGGAGGATGGCTACACCTTC.

The chain couples TRBV11-2 to TRBJ2-1, with D perhaps TRBD1 (6 bases). Trimming pared 8 bases from V and 4 bases from J, leaving 15 bases between. The CDR3 sequence is 14 residues long. Germline V gene sequence: CDR1 SGHAT, CDR2 FQNNGV. CDR3 bases: TGTGCCAGCCGGGGCACAGGGAATTACAATGAGCAGTTCTTC. It yields the protein CASRGTGNYNEQFF.

J is TRBJ2-1 and V is TRBV5-1; 9 bases map to TRBD2. This CDR3 is 15 amino acids long. Germline-derived CDR1 and CDR2 are SGHRS and YFSETQ. V gave up 0 bases and J gave up 3 bases; unmatched junction bases: 1. The CDR3 is CASSLGAGGYNEQFF. The CDR3 coding sequence is TGCGCCAGCAGCTTGGGAGCGGGGGGCTACAATGAGCAGTTCTTC.

This chain links TRBV19 with TRBJ1-5; the match to TRBD1 covers 7 bases. The J segment lost 7 bases and the V segment lost 8 bases, leaving 2 bases of the junction unmatched. CDR1 is LNHDA, CDR2 SQIVND, per germline (reference sequence). CDR3 length: 11 residues. This CDR3 reads CASGTAQPQHF. In DNA form, the CDR3 reads TGTGCCAGTGGGACAGCGCAGCCCCAGCATTTT.

The chain uses TRBV9 and TRBJ1-4; 11 bases align to TRBD1. CDR3 length: 17 residues. With 6 bases clipped from V and 3 bases from J, the junction kept 10 bases outside the gene matches. Germline V lookup: CDR1 SGDLS, CDR2 YYNGEE. CDR3: CASTSGTGGMANEKLFF. CDR3 in DNA: TGTGCCAGCACAAGTGGGACAGGGGGTATGGCTAATGAAAAACTGTTTTTT.

The DNA for the CDR3 is TGTGCCTGGAACGGCCCGGGAGGTGGTTCACCCCTCCACTTT. This sequence encodes CAWNGPGGGSPLHF. This rearrangement joins TRBV30 to TRBJ1-6; no clear D gene. Germline V CDR1 and CDR2: GTSNPN, SVGIG (reference sequence). V was trimmed by 4 bases and J by 9 bases, leaving 16 bases between them. The CDR3 has 14 residues. Full variable domain (missing parts from reference TRBV30 and TRBJ1-6): SQTIHQWPATLVQPVGSPLSLECTVEGTSNPNLYWYRQAAGRGLQLLFYSVGIGQISSEVPQNLSASRPQDRQFILSSKKLLLSDSGFYLCAWNGPGGGSPLHFGNGTRLTVT.

V and J are TRBV21-1 and TRBJ2-2; the table assigns TRBD2, which was not confirmed against the DNA. TRBV21-1 is shown as a pseudogene. CDR3 length: 14 amino acids. CDR3 nucleotides: TGTGCCAGCAGCAAAAAACTGCTGGAGGGGGAGCTGTTTTTT. The encoded protein is CASSKKLLEGELFF.

This sequence joins TRBV2 and TRBJ2-5, with 10 bases matching TRBD2. This CDR3 is built from 14 residues. Germline values: CDR1 SNHLY, CDR2 FYNNEI. J gave up 5 bases and V 8 bases, and 8 bases lay outside the gene matches. The CDR3 region is CASGKREGQETQYF. The CDR3 bases are TGTGCCAGCGGGAAGCGGGAGGGCCAGGAGACCCAGTACTTC.

The genes are TRBV3-1 (or the pseudogene TRBV3-2) and TRBJ1-6; TRBD1 might be the D (5 bases). The CDR3 covers 17 residues. Trimming removed 4 bases at V and 0 bases at J, with 13 bases between. Germline assignment: CDR1 LGHDT and CDR2 YNNKEL (reference sequence). CDR3 protein: CASSPTQGSSYNSPLHF. CDR3 coding DNA: TGTGCCAGCAGCCCCACGCAGGGAAGCTCCTATAATTCACCCCTCCACTTT.

This rearrangement joins TRBV2 to TRBJ1-6; no firm D call. Germline V gene sequence: CDR1 SNHLY, CDR2 FYNNEI. CDR3 length: 14 amino acids. V was clipped by 5 bases and J by 1 base, with 6 bases between them. In nucleotides, the CDR3 is TGTGCCAGCAGTATCTATTCCTATAATTCACCCCTCCACTTT. Translating gives CASSIYSYNSPLHF. Supplemented by reference TRBV2 and TRBJ1-6, the full variable domain reads EPEVTQTPSHQVTQMGQEVILRCVPISNHLYFYWYRQILGQKVEFLVSFYNNEISEKSEIFDDQFSVERPDGSNFTLKIRSTKLEDSAMYFCASSIYSYNSPLHFGNGTRLTVT.

V is TRBV28 and J is TRBJ1-5; maybe TRBD1 (5 bases). This CDR3 has 14 amino acids. The germline V and J ends were trimmed by 7 bases and 2 bases, with 12 bases remaining between them. Germline assignment: CDR1 MDHEN and CDR2 SYDVKM. CDR3 protein: CASIQGSRNQPQHF. The CDR3, as DNA: TGTGCCAGCATCCAGGGATCCCGCAATCAGCCCCAGCATTTT.

CDR3 bases: TGTGCCTGGGTGACAGGGGGATCCTACAATGAGCAGTTCTTC. Its translation is CAWVTGGSYNEQFF. V usage is TRBV30 and J usage is TRBJ2-1; 9 nucleotides match TRBD1. The CDR3 totals 14 residues. Germline assignment: CDR1 GTSNPN and CDR2 SVGIG (reference sequence). Losses at the gene ends were 5 bases for V and 1 base for J; bases not matched to a gene: 3.